This T cell receptor (beta chain) is drawn from a study of cytomegalovirus exposure and HLA in healthy donors. The V gene's germline CDR1 is SGHRS and CDR2 YFSETQ. The CDR3 consists of 13 residues. Unmatched junction bases numbered 0, after V lost 3 bases and J lost 4 bases. As regards this clone: Its specificity is unknown.

The PCR used 60 Vbeta and 13 Jbeta primers. Per the original methods: Later reanalysis found 75 million to 100 million unique TCR beta chains, roughly 10 million of them shared. Method: immunoSEQ multiplex PCR; TCRdb's copy keeps in-frame clones and lacks some. For V, J and clone size, that table is used; D and trimming come from the DNA. Among 150,000 to 200,000 clones listed, roughly 70% were seen once. Study-level findings and limits: Later analysis revealed greater clonal expansion in HLA-associated TCR beta chains than in equally common others.

Sequencing used PBMCs. The chain carries TRBV5-1 and TRBJ1-2; 10 bases are shared with TRBD1. This clonotype originated in a woman aged 40 to 49 in good health and CMV-seropositive. The CDR3 DNA follows: TGCGCCAGCAGCTGGGACAGGGGCTATGGCTACACCTTC. As protein: CASSWDRGYGYTF.